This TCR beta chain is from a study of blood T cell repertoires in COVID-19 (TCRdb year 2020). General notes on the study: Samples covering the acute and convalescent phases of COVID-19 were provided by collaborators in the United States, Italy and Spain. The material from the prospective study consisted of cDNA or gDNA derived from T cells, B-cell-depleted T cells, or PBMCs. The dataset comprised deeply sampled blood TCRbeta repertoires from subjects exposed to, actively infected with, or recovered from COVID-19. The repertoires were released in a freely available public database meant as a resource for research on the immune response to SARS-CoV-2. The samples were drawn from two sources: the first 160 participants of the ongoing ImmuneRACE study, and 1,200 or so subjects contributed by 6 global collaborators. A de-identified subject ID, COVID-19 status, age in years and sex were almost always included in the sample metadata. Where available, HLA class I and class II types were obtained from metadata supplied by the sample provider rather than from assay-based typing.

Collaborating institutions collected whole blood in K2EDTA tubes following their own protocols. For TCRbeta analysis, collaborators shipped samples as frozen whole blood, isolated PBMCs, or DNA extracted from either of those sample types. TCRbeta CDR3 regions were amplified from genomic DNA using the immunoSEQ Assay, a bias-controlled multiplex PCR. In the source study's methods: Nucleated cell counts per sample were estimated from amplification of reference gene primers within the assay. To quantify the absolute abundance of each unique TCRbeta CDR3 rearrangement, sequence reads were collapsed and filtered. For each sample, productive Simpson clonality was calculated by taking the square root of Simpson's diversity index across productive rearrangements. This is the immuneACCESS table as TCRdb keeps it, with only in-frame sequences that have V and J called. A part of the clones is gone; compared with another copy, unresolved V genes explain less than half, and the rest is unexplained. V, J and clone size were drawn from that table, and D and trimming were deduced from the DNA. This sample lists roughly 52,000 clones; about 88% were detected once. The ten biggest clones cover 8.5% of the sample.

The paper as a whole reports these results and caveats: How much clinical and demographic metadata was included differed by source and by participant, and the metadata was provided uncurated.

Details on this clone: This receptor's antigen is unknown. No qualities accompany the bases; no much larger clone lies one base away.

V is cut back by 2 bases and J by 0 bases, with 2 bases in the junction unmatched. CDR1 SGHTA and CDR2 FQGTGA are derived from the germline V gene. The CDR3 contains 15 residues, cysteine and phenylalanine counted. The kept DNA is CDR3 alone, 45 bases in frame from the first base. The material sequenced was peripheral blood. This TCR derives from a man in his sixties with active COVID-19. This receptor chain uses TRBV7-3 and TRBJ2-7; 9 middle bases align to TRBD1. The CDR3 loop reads CASSLEGQGSYEQYF. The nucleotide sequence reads TGTGCCAGCAGCTTAGAGGGACAGGGCTCCTACGAGCAGTACTTC.